The present T cell receptor beta chain was sequenced within a study of T cells after yellow fever vaccination. Study summary: Those fractions that held only low numbers of cells were prepared using the SMART-Seq v4 Ultra Low Input RNA kit.

Germline assignment: CDR1 SQVTM and CDR2 ANQGSEA. The junction had 9 bases not matched to a gene; V was cut back by 6 bases and J by 5 bases. The CDR3 is 14 amino acids. About this clonotype: Its antigen is undetermined.

It was through 5'RACE template switching that TCR cDNA was made, with a universal primer site and UMIs added. One entry per CDR3 protein, called by TCRdb with MiXCR from the 5' RACE reads. The table has hundreds of thousands of distinct CDR3 sequences, 17% seen once; the top ten hold 15% to 20%. Study-wide points: At around 95% for CD4 and 70% to 90% for CD8, most primary-vaccination clones showed up again after the booster.

The genes are TRBV29-1 and TRBJ2-5; 10 positions agree with TRBD1. This TCR was sampled from a man between 18 and 35 years old who received the YFV17D yellow fever vaccine. The material was PBMCs, obtained 4 to 5 days after the first yellow fever vaccination. The CDR3 bases are TGCAGCGTAGACAGGGGGCAGGGTGGCGAGACCCAGTACTTC. It codes for CSVDRGQGGETQYF.